In this sample, the clone carrying this T cell receptor (beta chain) turned up a few times. Its target is not known. These data come from a study of T-cell memory formation after mild COVID-19. Each CDR3 protein gets one entry after TCRdb re-called the 5' RACE reads with MiXCR. Of around 200,000 distinct CDR3 sequences detected, roughly 16% appear once; the ten largest clones hold about 1.9%. Germline V gene data show CDR1 as LGHDT and CDR2 as YNNKEL (reference sequence). J was trimmed by 6 bases and V by 2 bases; bases with no gene match: 2. The CDR3 sequence is 15 residues long. Regarding the study as a whole: Several responding clones turned up in pre-infection memory, indicating that cross-reactive memory may have taken part. Unconfirmed was the SARS-CoV-2 specificity of second-wave clones that peaked on day 37. Among clones contracting day 15 to 85, CD4/CD8 was balanced, whereas later expanders leaned CD4+. Chiefly within CM and EM were the contracting CD4+ clones; CD8+ ones were within EMRA.

The gene calls are TRBV3-1 and TRBJ1-4; 11 positions match TRBD1. The sequenced sample was PBMCs or a T cell subset sorted from them (not recorded which). The sequence was obtained from an adult woman who had mild COVID-19 (a few samples of this study predate the infection). Cell type and time point are not known. The CDR3 here is CASSQPGQGDEKLFF. The CDR3 DNA reads TGTGCCAGCAGCCAACCGGGACAGGGGGATGAAAAACTGTTTTTT.